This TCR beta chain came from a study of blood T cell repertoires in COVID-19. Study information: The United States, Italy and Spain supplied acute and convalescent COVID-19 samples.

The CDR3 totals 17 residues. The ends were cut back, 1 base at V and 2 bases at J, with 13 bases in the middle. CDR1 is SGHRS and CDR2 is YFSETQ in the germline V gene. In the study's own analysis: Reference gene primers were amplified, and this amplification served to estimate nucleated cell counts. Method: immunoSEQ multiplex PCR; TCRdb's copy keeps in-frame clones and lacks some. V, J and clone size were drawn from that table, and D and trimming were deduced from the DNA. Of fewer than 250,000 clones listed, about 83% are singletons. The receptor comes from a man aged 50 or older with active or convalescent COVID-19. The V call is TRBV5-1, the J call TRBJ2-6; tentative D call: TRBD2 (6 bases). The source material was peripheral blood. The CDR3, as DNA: TGCGCCAGCAGCTTGTATGGGGGAGGAACTGGGGCCAACGTCCTGACTTTC. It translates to CASSLYGGGTGANVLTF.